The sequence of this T cell receptor beta chain was determined in a study of shared clonotypes between healthy human individuals. Study in general: A couple of women and a few men aged 18 to 49 served as donors.

The study's findings and limits: The sampled material consisted only of blood, and tissue repertoires are likely to differ.

Data came from immunoSEQ multiplex PCR; TCRdb stores just in-frame clones and leaves some out. The top ten clones hold 12% of a sample with hundreds of thousands of clones, about 80% of them seen once. With regard to this clone: Its specificity is unknown.

Germline V CDR1 and CDR2: MNHEY, SMNVEV (reference sequence). Losses at the gene ends were 6 bases for V and 6 bases for J; bases not matched to a gene: 6. The CDR3 runs to 14 residues. The sequencing sample was made of PBMCs. This chain connects TRBV27 to TRBJ2-1; TRBD2 aligns across 9 bases. The clonotype was recovered from a woman in her thirties or forties in good health. Some clones in this sample may be carry-over from other donors' samples. CDR3 bases: TGTGCCAGCAGCGCGTCGACTAGCGGCAATGAGCAGTTCTTC. Translated, it gives CASSASTSGNEQFF.